Listed below are T cell receptor beta chains from one sample, sequenced in a study of blood T cell repertoires in COVID-19. The method was immunoSEQ multiplex PCR; TCRdb's version includes in-frame clones alone and lacks a portion of them. Here the sample spans 400,000 to 450,000 clones, approximately 89% being singletons. Material for sequencing was peripheral blood. The receptors were gathered from a woman in her forties with COVID-19, enrolled during active disease. The CDR3 runs from the conserved cysteine through the conserved F or W. D genes are given only for firm matches. Size is stated for part of the rows, as once, few or many counts, or as a class when the clone is expanded.

cdr3_length | j_call | clone_size | v_call | d_call | cdr3_nt | cdr3_aa
15 | TRBJ2-7 | NA | TRBV19 | TRBD2 | TGTGCCAGTAGTATGAGCGGGGGGCAAGGCTACGAGCAGTACTTC | CASSMSGGQGYEQYF
14 | TRBJ1-2 | NA | TRBV28 | TRBD1 | TGTGCCAGCAGCCTCGGACAGGGCCTCTATGGCTACACCTTC | CASSLGQGLYGYTF
17 | TRBJ2-2 | NA | TRBV7-9 | TRBD2 | TGTGCCAGCAGCTTAGTGTCTAGCGGGGAGAACACCGGGGAGCTGTTTTTT | CASSLVSSGENTGELFF
16 | TRBJ2-5 | NA | TRBV11-2 | NA | TGTGCCAGCAGCCCGCTGACAGCTACGAAGGGAGAGACCCAGTACTTC | CASSPLTATKGETQYF
12 | TRBJ1-1 | NA | TRBV28 | NA | TGTGCCAGCAATCCACAGGGCACTGAAGCTTTCTTT | CASNPQGTEAFF
15 | TRBJ1-2 | few | TRBV6-1 | NA | TGTGCCAGCAGTGAAGGGGGAGGGCTCCCCTATGGCTACACCTTC | CASSEGGGLPYGYTF
16 | TRBJ2-7 | NA | TRBV7-2 | NA | TGTGCCAGCAGCTTAGCAGGCCAGGGTAGGACCTACGAGCAGTACTTC | CASSLAGQGRTYEQYF
13 | TRBJ1-2 | NA | TRBV2 | TRBD1 | TGTGCCAGCAGTACGGACAGGGCGAATGGCTACACCTTC | CASSTDRANGYTF
13 | TRBJ1-5 | NA | TRBV2 | NA | TGTGCCAGCAGTGTCCAGGGCGATCAGCCCCAGCATTTT | CASSVQGDQPQHF
14 | TRBJ2-7 | NA | TRBV28 | NA | TGTGCCAGCAGTTTTTCCGGCGGATCCTACGAGCAGTACTTC | CASSFSGGSYEQYF
16 | TRBJ2-7 | NA | TRBV6-2/TRBV6-3 | TRBD2 | TGTGCCAGCAGTTGGGGGCTAGCGGGAGCCTCCTACGAGCAGTACTTC | CASSWGLAGASYEQYF
15 | TRBJ1-6 | once | TRBV12-5 | TRBD1 | TGTGCTAGTGGTTCGGGACAGTCTTATAATTCACCCCTCCACTTT | CASGSGQSYNSPLHF
13 | TRBJ2-5 | NA | TRBV7-2 | NA | TGTGCCAGCACCCCTAGCAACCAAGAGACCCAGTACTTC | CASTPSNQETQYF
14 | TRBJ1-4 | few | TRBV28 | NA | TGTGCCAGCAGTTTTCGGCAGGTAGATGAAAAACTGTTTTTT | CASSFRQVDEKLFF
15 | TRBJ1-2 | NA | TRBV28 | NA | TGTGCCAGCACCCGGGACACCCTAGCCCGCTATGGCTACACCTTC | CASTRDTLARYGYTF
18 | TRBJ1-5 | NA | TRBV6-2/TRBV6-3 | NA | TGTGCCAGCAGTTTTGTCGGAAGACTAGGTGGTGGCAATCAGCCCCAGCATTTT | CASSFVGRLGGGNQPQHF
16 | TRBJ1-3 | once | TRBV27 | NA | TGTGCCAGCAGTTCCTATAACGGGGAACGAGGAAACACCATATATTTT | CASSSYNGERGNTIYF
18 | TRBJ2-6 | NA | TRBV6-2/TRBV6-3 | NA | TGTGCCAGCAGTTATAGGGAGACGGCCCTCTCTGGGGCCAACGTCCTGACTTTC | CASSYRETALSGANVLTF
18 | TRBJ2-5 | NA | TRBV7-9 | NA | TGTGCCAGCAGCTTAATGGGGTCGTCGAACAGGCAGGCTGAGACCCAGTACTTC | CASSLMGSSNRQAETQYF
15 | TRBJ2-7 | NA | TRBV28 | NA | TGTGCCAGCAGTCTGGTCGGGACAAGTTCCTACGAGCAGTACTTC | CASSLVGTSSYEQYF
17 | TRBJ1-6 | NA | TRBV27 | NA | TGTGCCAGCAGTTTATCGGTTGGGGGCGCGGGTAATTCACCCCTCCACTTT | CASSLSVGGAGNSPLHF
16 | TRBJ2-5 | NA | TRBV9 | TRBD2 | TGTGCCAGCAGCGTAGCGTCCAGCGGGGGGTTCGAGACCCAGTACTTC | CASSVASSGGFETQYF
13 | TRBJ1-2 | NA | TRBV6-5 | TRBD1 | TGTGCCAGCAGACCCGACAGGGTGAATGGCTACACCTTC | CASRPDRVNGYTF
15 | TRBJ1-2 | NA | TRBV18 | NA | TGTGCCAGCTCACCGAATGCCTGGGTGGAGTATGGCTACACCTTC | CASSPNAWVEYGYTF
13 | TRBJ1-6 | NA | TRBV2 | TRBD1 | TGTGCCAGCGTCCCGGGACAGGGTCGACCCCTCCACTTT | CASVPGQGRPLHF
15 | TRBJ2-5 | NA | TRBV24-1 | NA | TGTGCCACCAGTGATCCGAGGACAGATGAAGAGACCCAGTACTTC | CATSDPRTDEETQYF
16 | TRBJ2-1 | NA | TRBV4-1 | NA | TGCGCCAGCAGCCAAGATCTACGGGGGGCCTGGGATGAGCAGTTCTTC | CASSQDLRGAWDEQFF
12 | TRBJ1-1 | NA | TRBV3-1/TRBV3-2 | NA | TGTGCCAGCAGCCACTTAAACACTGAAGCTTTCTTT | CASSHLNTEAFF
15 | TRBJ2-1 | NA | TRBV3-1/TRBV3-2 | TRBD1 | TGTGCCAGCAGCCAACCGGGACAGGGCTACAATGAGCAGTTCTTC | CASSQPGQGYNEQFF
17 | TRBJ1-2 | NA | TRBV10-3 | NA | TGTGCCATCAGTGGGTCCCTCGGTGACCGGGAAGTTTATGGCTACACCTTC | CAISGSLGDREVYGYTF
13 | TRBJ2-7 | NA | TRBV30 | NA | TGTGCCTGGGACCCGGGGTATTCCTACGAGCAGTACTTC | CAWDPGYSYEQYF
13 | TRBJ2-4 | NA | TRBV4-3 | NA | TGCGCCAGCAGCACCTCGACAGGCACTATTCAGTACTTC | CASSTSTGTIQYF
15 | TRBJ1-2 | once | TRBV28 | TRBD1 | TGTGCCAGCAGTTTCTTTGGAACAGGGGGCCTTGGCTACACCTTC | CASSFFGTGGLGYTF
14 | TRBJ2-2 | NA | TRBV5-8 | TRBD1 | TGTGCCAGCAGCTTCAACAGGGGTGGTAGGGAGCTGTTTTTT | CASSFNRGGRELFF
15 | TRBJ1-4 | NA | TRBV7-2 | NA | TGTGCCAGCAGCTGGCAGGGCGCTTCTGGTGAAAAACTGTTTTTT | CASSWQGASGEKLFF
15 | TRBJ2-1 | NA | TRBV5-4 | TRBD2 | TGTGCCAGCAGCTTGCTTCTAGCGGGGGGTAATGAGCAGTTCTTC | CASSLLLAGGNEQFF
15 | TRBJ2-7 | NA | TRBV11-1 | TRBD1 | TGTGCCAGCAGCTTAAGTCTAGGGGGCATCTCCGAGCAGTACTTC | CASSLSLGGISEQYF
14 | TRBJ1-6 | NA | TRBV6-5 | TRBD1 | TGTGCCAGCAGTCCACAGGGGACCAATTCACCCCTCCACTTT | CASSPQGTNSPLHF
16 | TRBJ1-3 | NA | TRBV29-1 | NA | TGCAGCGTTGAAGATTTGGACAGCGAAAAGAAAAACACCATATATTTT | CSVEDLDSEKKNTIYF
16 | TRBJ1-2 | NA | TRBV28 | TRBD1 | TGTGCCAGCAGTTCCATTCGAAGGGGGCGCTTGCGTGGCTACACCTTC | CASSSIRRGRLRGYTF
15 | TRBJ2-2 | NA | TRBV7-8 | NA | TGTGCCAGCAGCTTTGGGGGCTGGGGCACCGGGGAGCTGTTTTTT | CASSFGGWGTGELFF
19 | TRBJ2-1 | NA | TRBV4-1 | TRBD2 | TGCGCCAGCAGCCAAGTTTCATTAATGCTAGCGGGATACATAGATGAGCAGTTCTTC | CASSQVSLMLAGYIDEQFF
16 | TRBJ1-4 | NA | TRBV7-9 | TRBD1 | TGTGCCAGCAGCCGAGGCGGGACAGACTTGGGTGAAAAACTGTTTTTT | CASSRGGTDLGEKLFF
16 | TRBJ2-7 | NA | TRBV21-1 | NA | TGTGCCAGCAGCAAAGCCCGCACAGGGGGATCCTACGAGCAGTACTTC | CASSKARTGGSYEQYF
16 | TRBJ1-6 | NA | TRBV5-1 | NA | TGCGCCAGCAGCTTGGGTGACAGGTTCTATAATTCACCCCTCCACTTT | CASSLGDRFYNSPLHF
16 | TRBJ1-4 | NA | TRBV4-3 | NA | TGCGCCAGCAGCCCAGTAAGCTACAGCCCTAATGAAAAACTGTTTTTT | CASSPVSYSPNEKLFF
15 | TRBJ1-1 | NA | TRBV18 | NA | TGTGCCAGCTCACCTCTCAGAGGGTCGGGGACTGAAGCTTTCTTT | CASSPLRGSGTEAFF
14 | TRBJ2-4 | once | TRBV2 | NA | TGTGCCAGCAGTTTTTCAGGGGTTGATTACATTCAGTACTTC | CASSFSGVDYIQYF
15 | TRBJ2-4 | NA | TRBV3-1/TRBV3-2 | NA | TGTGCCAGCAGCCAAGGACTGGTCGGCAAAAACATTCAGTACTTC | CASSQGLVGKNIQYF
14 | TRBJ1-5 | NA | TRBV6-6 | NA | TGTGCCAGCAGTAACGCAGGGCGCAATCAGCCCCAGCATTTT | CASSNAGRNQPQHF
15 | TRBJ1-1 | NA | TRBV11-2 | TRBD1 | TGTGCCAGCAGCTTCCGGGACAGAGAGAACACTGAAGCTTTCTTT | CASSFRDRENTEAFF
18 | TRBJ1-1 | NA | TRBV9 | TRBD1 | TGTGCCAGCAGCCCCCTAGGCTTTTTAGGACAGGCTGGAACTGAAGCTTTCTTT | CASSPLGFLGQAGTEAFF
13 | TRBJ1-4 | NA | TRBV10-3 | TRBD1 | TGTGCCGCCGGACAGGGGGCGCATGAAAAACTGTTTTTT | CAAGQGAHEKLFF
15 | TRBJ1-6 | NA | TRBV3-1/TRBV3-2 | NA | TGTGCCAGCAGCCACCGACAGGTAGATAATTCACCCCTCCACTTT | CASSHRQVDNSPLHF
14 | TRBJ2-5 | NA | TRBV5-6 | NA | TGTGCCAGCAGCTTGCGGGACTACCAAGAGACCCAGTACTTC | CASSLRDYQETQYF